Listed below are T cell receptor beta chains from one sample, sequenced in a study of blood T cell repertoires in COVID-19. Sequencing used immunoSEQ multiplex PCR; TCRdb keeps in-frame clones, though not all of them. Of some 130,000 clones in the sample, more than 70% were seen once. Input material: peripheral blood. The source of these receptors is a man aged 70-80 years with acute or convalescent COVID-19. CDR3s leave out the opening cysteine and the closing phenylalanine or tryptophan.

V gene	J gene	CDR3 protein
TRBV9	TRBJ2-2	ASSGPSGANTGELF
TRBV29-1	TRBJ1-1	STGGEVTEAF
TRBV5-5	TRBJ2-3	ASSTAGGRTVDTQY
TRBV4-1	TRBJ2-1	ASSQRDSKSYNEQF
TRBV19	TRBJ2-5	ASSIQGGRQETQY
TRBV3-1/TRBV3-2	TRBJ1-2	ASSQDQGSLWDGYT
TRBV18	TRBJ2-5	ASSPLGARGETQY
TRBV20-1	TRBJ2-7	SAVAGGEQY
TRBV18	TRBJ1-4	ASARGYNEKLF
TRBV19	TRBJ1-1	ASSAGSVNTEAF
TRBV5-1	TRBJ2-7	ASSAGLRDSYEQY
TRBV19	TRBJ2-5	ASSIDRGPGRGETQY
TRBV11-2	TRBJ2-5	ASSLRLAGQETQY
TRBV6-5	TRBJ2-2	ASRESRGNTGELF
TRBV2	TRBJ2-7	ASTAGGHEQY
TRBV28	TRBJ2-7	ASSSSLARRGEQY